This entry describes one T cell receptor (beta chain). Antigen: not known. The second PCR ran roughly 6 to 11 cycles with a sample-barcoded 5' primer and J-beta primers. Every cDNA was tagged by a template-switch adaptor with 12 random nucleotides. One entry per CDR3 protein results from TCRdb running MiXCR on the 5' RACE reads. Of roughly 930,000 distinct CDR3 sequences in the sample, around 46% are singletons; the top ten hold around 15%. These data originate in a study of blood T cells in healthy people across ages. General study findings and limits: Diversity was higher, and naive CD4+ cells more numerous, in long-lived donors than in aged donors.

CDR1 is MNHEY, CDR2 SVGAGI, per germline. V shed 4 bases and J shed 2 bases, with 12 bases lying between them. The CDR3 sequence is 14 residues long. Each donor supplied ten milliliters of peripheral blood. Each sample yielded at least 6 million isolated PBMCs. The sequencing sample was made of blood. This chain uses TRBV6-5 with TRBJ2-7; D gene ambiguous. The origin of this receptor is a man in his thirties or forties in good health. The CDR3 here is CASSSFNKAYEQYF. Here the CDR3 DNA reads TGTGCCAGCAGTTCGTTTAACAAAGCCTACGAGCAGTACTTC.